This T cell receptor beta chain stems from a study of beta chain features in type 1 diabetes. Study-wide results and limits: Compared to healthy donors, patients appeared to have naive, central memory and Treg TCRB repertoires that were more alike. A cDNA-based sequencing approach could over-represent cells with high TCR expression. Insertion counts at VDJ junctions were lower in type 1 diabetes patients, who also showed more deletions there.

The whole isolated RNA underwent reverse transcription, so sequencing captured expressed TCRB transcripts. Sequencing used immunoSEQ multiplex PCR; TCRdb keeps in-frame clones, though not all of them. Of 250,000 to 400,000 clones detected, less than 15% appear once; the ten largest clones hold about 6.6%. Note on this clone: What it recognizes is unknown.

Germline CDR1 and CDR2: SGDLS and YYNGEE. The junction had 6 bases not matched to a gene; V was cut back by 6 bases and J by 2 bases. The CDR3 is 15 residues long. V and J are TRBV9 and TRBJ2-2, with TRBD1 matching 8 bases. This TCR came from a young man in good health. Sequencing input: central memory CD4+ T cells from blood. The CDR3 protein is CASKAGTGNTGELFF. Written as DNA, the CDR3 is TGTGCCAGCAAAGCCGGGACAGGAAACACCGGGGAGCTGTTTTTT.